This TCR beta chain was recovered during a study of cytomegalovirus exposure and HLA in healthy donors. Background on the study: Within the Caucasian-associated ancestry cluster were under 85% of the approximately 400 genotyped donors. Findings and caveats of the study: In an earlier analysis, about 87% or about 30%: the productive usage of most TCR beta V segments. Some TCR beta chains (around 180 of them) were listed as cytomegalovirus-associated.

Samples came from healthy bone marrow donors. As for this clone: The antigen remains undetermined.

PCR involved 60 Vbeta and 13 Jbeta primers. The assay was immunoSEQ multiplex PCR, and TCRdb's table has in-frame clones only and misses some. The sample includes fewer than 150,000 clones, roughly 83% of them seen just once. V was clipped by 3 bases and J by 0 bases, with 10 bases between them. The CDR3 spans 15 residues. Germline-derived CDR1 and CDR2 are SGHTS and YDEGEE. V gene TRBV5-8 combines with J gene TRBJ2-1; possible D gene TRBD1, 6 bases. This TCR was recovered from a man in his forties in good health and CMV-seropositive. The sequenced material came from PBMCs. This chain's CDR3 is CASSSQGSSYNEQFF. DNA for the CDR3: TGTGCCAGCAGCTCTCAGGGGAGCTCCTACAATGAGCAGTTCTTC.